This entry features one TCR beta chain sequence. As yet, its antigen is unknown. The PCR ran on 60 Vbeta and 13 Jbeta primers. Clones were sequenced by immunoSEQ multiplex PCR, and TCRdb holds only the in-frame ones, with some missing. This sample's table reports 150,000 to 200,000 clones. These data originate in a study of cytomegalovirus exposure and HLA in healthy donors. Across the study: Earlier findings included approximately 120 million unique TCR beta sequences obtained from about 179 million T cells.

Study results and caveats: Sequencing probably produced one cluster of sequence variants that were highly shared. For presence/absence analyses, sequencing depth was assumed to be roughly uniform across donors.

J lost 9 bases, V lost 0 bases, and 7 bases had no gene match. The germline V gene encodes CDR1 SGHNT and CDR2 YYREEE (reference sequence). This CDR3 region has 15 residues. V gene TRBV5-4 combines with J gene TRBJ2-1, with 9 bases that match TRBD2. Sample: PBMCs. The clonotype comes from a woman aged 55-70 years in good health and CMV-seronegative. This chain's CDR3 is CASSLGSGRGIEQFF. CDR3 nucleotides: TGTGCCAGCAGCTTGGGTAGCGGGAGAGGGATTGAGCAGTTCTTC. The full variable domain, completed using reference TRBV5-4 and TRBJ2-1, is ETGVTQSPTHLIKTRGQQVTLRCSSQSGHNTVSWYQQALGQGPQFIFQYYREEENGRGNFPPRFSGLQFPNYSSELNVNALELDDSALYLCASSLGSGRGIEQFFGPGTRLTVL.